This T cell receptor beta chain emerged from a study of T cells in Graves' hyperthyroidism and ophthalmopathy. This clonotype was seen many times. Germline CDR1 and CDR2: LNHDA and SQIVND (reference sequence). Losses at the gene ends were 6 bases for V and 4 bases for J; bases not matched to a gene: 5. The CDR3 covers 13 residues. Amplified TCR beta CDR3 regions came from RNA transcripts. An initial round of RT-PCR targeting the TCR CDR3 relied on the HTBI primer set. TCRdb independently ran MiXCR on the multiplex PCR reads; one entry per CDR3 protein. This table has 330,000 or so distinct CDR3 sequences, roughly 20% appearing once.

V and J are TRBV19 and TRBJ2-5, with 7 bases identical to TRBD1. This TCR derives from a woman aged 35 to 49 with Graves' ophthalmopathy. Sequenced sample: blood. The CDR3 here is CASRETGRETQYF. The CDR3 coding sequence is TGTGCCAGTAGAGAGACAGGGAGAGAGACCCAGTACTTC.